This T cell receptor (beta chain) was captured in a study of blood T cells in healthy people across ages (dated by TCRdb to 2013 to 2016). General notes on the study: In model experiments, roughly one uniquely barcoded TCR beta cDNA molecule per two T cells was captured by template switching. Age-related changes in TCR beta repertoire diversity were measured in the study by deep sequencing normalized with unique cDNA molecular identifiers. Four age groups were formed from the donors: young (average approximately 15 years), middle-aged (just under 40), aged (approximately 60) and long-lived (more than 75). To avoid experimental bias, donors of different ages were distributed randomly across sequencing lanes. Using the same blood draw, the study looked at two additional independent replicas of 1 million unique cDNA reads for two donors, one aged 18 to 29 and the other aged 80 or older.

The 35 to 40 donors, aged about 6 to 90 years, were systemically healthy Caucasian individuals from Russia. About 9.6 milliliters of peripheral blood were collected from each donor into EDTA-treated Vacutainer tubes. PBMCs were isolated by Ficoll-Paque density-gradient centrifugation, with at least 7 million obtained per sample. Trizol reagent was used to extract total RNA from the PBMCs, yielding at least 6 micrograms per sample. For every donor, an aliquot of PBMCs went through flow cytometry to measure the percentages of naive CD45RAhigh/CD27high T cells. V and J are trimmed by 3 bases and 3 bases, and the gene matches miss 7 bases of the junction. The CDR3 covers 15 residues, taking in both the cysteine and the phenylalanine. The sequence is cut down to CDR3 DNA, 45 bases in frame from base 1. Reading the germline V gene gives CDR1 LGHNA and CDR2 YNFKEQ. Notes on this clonotype: Its antigen has not been determined. No base quality values were provided; no much bigger clone lies one nucleotide off.

The study at large found these results: Because the CMV infection status of the donors was unknown, age-related changes in expanded clonotypes may potentially have been confounded. Since profiling was done on bulk unsorted PBMCs, naive and antigen-experienced compartments could not be conclusively compared. Compared with the aged group, the long-lived group had more naive CD4+ T cells, fewer expanded clones and increased TCR diversity, a pattern suggesting age selection. There was a strong correlation between observed TCR beta diversity and the percentage of naive T cells measured by flow cytometry. Total diversity estimates from one million sequenced T cells were considered lower bounds and underestimates. As age increased, observed TCR beta diversity per million T cells dropped in a roughly linear way, and a significant reduction was already evident by age 40.

The library was built by means of 5' RACE. TCRdb names Illumina HiSeq 2500 as the instrument used. The second PCR ran for about 6 to 12 cycles and used a J-beta primer mix along with a sample-barcoded 5' primer. A unique molecular identifier was introduced onto each TCR beta cDNA molecule by a template-switch 5' adaptor carrying 12 random nucleotides. Each sample yielded at least 2.5 million CDR3-containing paired-end reads. All of the RNA was converted into first-strand cDNA using the Mint cDNA synthesis kit, with a TRBC-specific oligonucleotide serving as the primer. After uracil-DNA glycosylase treatment, a first 18-cycle PCR used universal primers M1SS and BC2_uni_R on all cDNA. In the original analysis: For normalization, 1 million high-quality reads, each with a distinct molecular identifier, were randomly selected from each sample. Instead of being binned into consensus sequences, reads with shared molecular identifiers were discarded. MiTCR, run with a Q25 quality threshold and the strictest error-elimination algorithm, handled CDR3 identification, clonotype clustering and error correction. A nonparametric unseen species model with Euler transformation was used to estimate lower-bound total TCR beta diversity. The public reads were reprocessed in TCRdb via fastp at Q25 and MiXCR, keeping in-frame beta chains. Rows are combined by CDR3 protein, so each entry shows the most common genes and DNA. TCRdb's processing, not the authors' own work, is the source of the V and J calls. A total of roughly 1.4 million distinct CDR3 sequences appear in this sample, approximately 59% of them only once. The ten largest account for 6.5% to 8% of the sample.

The sequence joins TRBV4-2 to TRBJ2-5; 7 bases in the junction line up with TRBD1. The clonotype was recovered from a man aged 18 to 30 in good health. The sequenced sample was blood. The DNA sequence is TGTGCCAGCAGCCATAACCCGGGACAGAAAGAGACCCAGTACTTC. Its amino acids are CASSHNPGQKETQYF.